One sample yielded the 27 T cell receptor beta chains listed below, sequenced in a study of control samples from healthy donors and cancer patients. The method was immunoSEQ multiplex PCR; TCRdb's version includes in-frame clones alone and lacks a portion of them. The table records 70,000 to 95,000 clones, approximately 90% of them present only once. Input material: blood. The receptor set was obtained from a woman aged 25 to 39 in good health.

V is TRBV6-5 and J is TRBJ2-3, with a possible D match to TRBD1 (6 bases). The V gene's germline CDR1 is MNHEY and CDR2 SVGAGI. The CDR3 totals 15 residues. Trimming pared 6 bases from V and 4 bases from J, leaving 17 bases between. The DNA for the CDR3 is TGTGCCAGCAGGCCACAGGGCCTTCTCGCAGATACGCAGTATTTT. Residues: CASRPQGLLADTQYF.

The rearrangement joins TRBV19 to TRBJ1-2; tentative D call: TRBD1 (6 bases). CDR3 length: 14 residues. Germline CDR1 reads LNHDA; CDR2 reads SQIVND (reference sequence). The V end was cut by 3 bases, the J end by 5 bases, with 13 bases between. The CDR3 loop reads CASSITGQGYGYTF. CDR3 bases: TGTGCCAGTAGTATTACAGGGCAGGGGTATGGCTACACCTTC.

The chain has TRBV19 and TRBJ2-5; weak D call: TRBD2 (5 bases). The CDR3 length is 15 residues. Germline values: CDR1 LNHDA, CDR2 SQIVND (reference sequence). The V end was cut by 3 bases, the J end by 5 bases, with 16 bases between. The CDR3 region is CASSIHPSGSETQYF. Here the CDR3 DNA reads TGTGCCAGTAGTATCCACCCCAGTGGGAGTGAGACCCAGTACTTC.

This sequence joins TRBV5-6 and TRBJ1-4, with 9 positions matching TRBD1. From germline, CDR1 is SGHDT and CDR2 YYEEEE. This CDR3 is 15 amino acids long. Germline trimming cut 4 bases from V and 5 bases from J; bases unmatched to any gene: 6. The chain's CDR3 is CASSLGQGQNEKLFF. The CDR3 region has the DNA TGTGCCAGCAGCCTCGGACAGGGGCAAAATGAAAAACTGTTTTTT. Supplemented by reference TRBV5-6 and TRBJ1-4, the full variable domain reads DAGVTQSPTHLIKTRGQQVTLRCSPKSGHDTVSWYQQALGQGPQFIFQYYEEEERQRGNFPDRFSGHQFPNYSSELNVNALLLGDSALYLCASSLGQGQNEKLFFGSGTQLSVL.

This chain joins TRBV5-8 and TRBJ1-5, with D possibly being TRBD1 (6 bases). Germline-derived CDR1 and CDR2 are SGHTS and YDEGEE. The V gene lost 4 bases and the J gene lost 2 bases, with 25 bases spanning the gap. The CDR3 sequence is 19 residues long. This CDR3 reads CASSRTGDKGWLGNQPQHF. The CDR3 bases are TGTGCCAGCAGCCGAACGGGGGACAAAGGGTGGCTAGGCAATCAGCCCCAGCATTTT.

This CDR3 reads CASTRRPDTNGRPQHF. CDR3 bases: TGTGCCAGCACCCGACGTCCGGACACGAACGGTCGCCCCCAGCATTTT. The chain couples TRBV28 to TRBJ1-5; tentative D call: TRBD1 (5 bases). The ends were cut back, 7 bases at V and 10 bases at J, with 26 bases in the middle. Germline V lookup: CDR1 MDHEN, CDR2 SYDVKM. This CDR3 is 16 amino acids long.

V and J are TRBV6-5 and TRBJ1-2; no firm D call. This CDR3 region has 12 residues. Looked up from germline, CDR1 is MNHEY and CDR2 is SVGAGI. With 7 bases removed from V and 7 bases from J, the gap between germline ends came to 13 bases. The DNA for the CDR3 is TGTGCCAGCAACCAGGCGGGGAGTGGCTACACCTTC. Translating gives CASNQAGSGYTF.

This clone was found once. The genes are TRBV11-2 and TRBJ2-1; TRBD2 agrees at 8 bases. This CDR3 region has 14 residues. The junction had 7 bases not matched to a gene; V was cut back by 3 bases and J by 9 bases. The germline CDR1 and CDR2 sequences are SGHAT and FQNNGV. CDR3 region: CASSLGLVYGEQFF. CDR3 nucleotides: TGTGCCAGCAGCTTGGGACTAGTTTATGGTGAGCAGTTCTTC.

Notes on this clone: Other DNA sequences from this sample encode an identical CDR3 as well. The chain has TRBV5-1 and TRBJ2-2; 9 bases line up with TRBD2. V gave up 1 base and J gave up 7 bases; unmatched junction bases: 17. Germline assignment: CDR1 SGHRS and CDR2 YFSETQ. The CDR3 length is 19 residues. The CDR3 here is CASSLRSGLAGGPDGELFF. In DNA form, the CDR3 reads TGCGCCAGCAGCTTGAGATCCGGACTCGCGGGGGGGCCGGACGGGGAGCTGTTTTTT.

This chain connects TRBV6-5 to TRBJ1-6, with TRBD1 as a possible D gene (5 bases). The V end was cut by 0 bases, the J end by 10 bases, with 16 bases between. The CDR3 is made up of 16 amino acids. Germline loops: CDR1 MNHEY, CDR2 SVGAGI. CDR3 in DNA: TGTGCCAGCAGTTACTCGGGGGTCCGGCAAGGCTCACCCCTCCACTTT. Amino acid sequence: CASSYSGVRQGSPLHF.

The V gene is TRBV30, the J gene TRBJ2-3, with TRBD2 identical over 14 bases. The CDR3 has 15 residues. Germline V CDR1 and CDR2: GTSNPN, SVGIG (reference sequence). V trimming: 5 bases; J trimming: 4 bases; junction bases outside the gene matches: 5. The CDR3 region has the DNA TGTGCCTGGTCCCCGGGACTAGCGGGGGCAGATACGCAGTATTTT. Protein: CAWSPGLAGADTQYF.

J is TRBJ1-2 and V is TRBV2, with D uncertain. This CDR3 is 15 amino acids long. Looked up from germline, CDR1 is SNHLY and CDR2 is FYNNEI. Trimming shortened V by 1 base and J by 0 bases, and 9 bases separated the two germline ends. The CDR3 region is CASSEVLQSNYGYTF. In DNA form, the CDR3 reads TGTGCCAGCAGTGAAGTTCTGCAGTCTAACTATGGCTACACCTTC.

This rearrangement joins TRBV2 to TRBJ2-1; D ambiguous. Germline CDR1 and CDR2: SNHLY and FYNNEI. V lost 6 bases to trimming and J lost 7 bases, with 10 bases between them. This CDR3 contains 12 residues. The CDR3 protein is CASSALGNEQFF. Written as DNA, the CDR3 is TGTGCCAGCAGCGCTCTCGGGAATGAGCAGTTCTTC.

This chain uses TRBV30 with TRBJ2-5; D call uncertain. Trimming stripped 3 bases from V and 5 bases from J, with 13 bases between. This CDR3 is built from 13 residues. Germline CDR1 reads GTSNPN; CDR2 reads SVGIG (reference sequence). CDR3: CAWSSGLIETQYF. Here the CDR3 DNA reads TGTGCCTGGAGCTCGGGCCTGATTGAGACCCAGTACTTC. Full variable domain (remainder filled in from reference TRBV30 and TRBJ2-5): SQTIHQWPATLVQPVGSPLSLECTVEGTSNPNLYWYRQAAGRGLQLLFYSVGIGQISSEVPQNLSASRPQDRQFILSSKKLLLSDSGFYLCAWSSGLIETQYFGPGTRLLVL.

This chain links TRBV7-6 with TRBJ1-1, with TRBD1 matching over 7 bases. This CDR3 contains 13 residues. Per germline, CDR1 SGHVS and CDR2 FNYEAQ. V dropped 3 bases and J dropped 4; count of bases not matched to a gene: 2. This CDR3 is CASSFNRGTEAFF. CDR3 sequence (DNA): TGTGCCAGCAGCTTTAACAGGGGCACTGAAGCTTTCTTT. The full variable domain, its missing parts supplied by reference TRBV7-6 and TRBJ1-1, is GAGVSQSPRYKVTKRGQDVALRCDPISGHVSLYWYRQALGQGPEFLTYFNYEAQQDKSGLPNDRFSAERPEGSISTLTIQRTEQRDSAMYRCASSFNRGTEAFFGQGTRLTVV.

The rearrangement uses TRBV3-1 (or the pseudogene TRBV3-2) and TRBJ1-4; tentatively, D is TRBD1 (6 bases). This CDR3 region has 17 residues. The germline V and J ends were trimmed by 4 bases and 3 bases, with 18 bases remaining between them. Germline CDR1 reads LGHDT; CDR2 reads YNNKEL (reference sequence). CDR3 nucleotide sequence: TGTGCCAGCAGCCGGGGGACACCCTTCCAAGCTAATGAAAAACTGTTTTTT. Residues: CASSRGTPFQANEKLFF.

The chain combines TRBV6-5 with TRBJ1-4, with a possible D match to TRBD1 (6 bases). The CDR3 runs 16 residues. CDR1 is MNHEY, CDR2 SVGAGI, per germline. V was trimmed by 2 bases and J by 0 bases, leaving 10 bases between them. In nucleotides, the CDR3 is TGTGCCAGCAGTTACCGACAGGAAGCAACTAATGAAAAACTGTTTTTT. Residues: CASSYRQEATNEKLFF.

This rearrangement joins TRBV2 to TRBJ1-5; no reliable D call. The CDR3 has 16 amino acids. V was trimmed by 8 bases and J by 0 bases, leaving 17 bases between them. Germline lookup yields CDR1 SNHLY and CDR2 FYNNEI. DNA for the CDR3: TGTGCCAGCGAAAAAAGAGGTGTCTATAGCAATCAGCCCCAGCATTTT. This sequence encodes CASEKRGVYSNQPQHF.

This chain links TRBV28 with TRBJ1-5; D is unclear. Germline values: CDR1 MDHEN, CDR2 SYDVKM. V was clipped by 5 bases and J by 4 bases, with 12 bases between them. The CDR3 has 14 amino acids. The CDR3 reads CASSRGNRNQPQHF. The CDR3, as DNA: TGTGCCAGCAGTCGTGGGAATCGGAATCAGCCCCAGCATTTT.

The chain joins TRBV4-1 to TRBJ1-4, with 7 nucleotides matching TRBD1. The CDR3 extends over 15 amino acids. V lost 4 bases to trimming and J lost 7 bases; unmatched junction nucleotides: 9. CDR1 MGHRA and CDR2 YSYEKL come from the germline V gene. The CDR3 loop is CASSLTTGEGEKLFF. Here the CDR3 DNA reads TGCGCCAGCAGCCTCACCACAGGGGAGGGTGAAAAACTGTTTTTT.

The gene calls are TRBV5-1 and TRBJ1-3, with D unclear. Trimming removed 8 bases from V and 4 bases from J, with 13 bases in between. CDR3 size: 13 residues. Germline V gene data show CDR1 as SGHRS and CDR2 as YFSETQ. The CDR3 DNA follows: TGCGCCAGTGGGGTAGGCTCCGGAAACACCATATATTTT. Residues: CASGVGSGNTIYF.

This clone was seen only a few times. Distinct nucleotide sequences in the sample also encode this CDR3. The J gene is TRBJ1-1, the V gene TRBV2; D gene unclear. The V gene lost 8 bases and the J gene lost 1 base, with 11 bases spanning the gap. Germline-derived CDR1 and CDR2 are SNHLY and FYNNEI. This CDR3 is 13 amino acids long. The DNA for the CDR3 is TGTGCCAGCGGGCGTTTGGAGAACACTGAAGCTTTCTTT. Its translation: CASGRLENTEAFF.

The chain has TRBV29-1 and TRBJ2-7; 9 bases map to TRBD1. Germline-derived CDR1 and CDR2 are SQVTM and ANQGSEA. With V trimmed by 5 bases and J by 1 base, 6 bases remained unmatched. This CDR3 region has 14 residues. CDR3 coding DNA: TGCAGCGTTAGCACGGGACAGGGATCCTACGAGCAGTACTTC. Encoded protein: CSVSTGQGSYEQYF.

This chain links TRBV5-1 with TRBJ2-7, with D perhaps matching TRBD1 (6 bases). V was cut by 0 bases and J by 2 bases, with 12 bases left in between. This CDR3 region has 15 residues. Per the germline V gene, CDR1 is SGHRS and CDR2 is YFSETQ. CDR3 DNA sequence: TGCGCCAGCAGCTTGGGGACGAGGGGGACCTACGAGCAGTACTTC. Protein product: CASSLGTRGTYEQYF. Complete variable domain (other parts from reference TRBV5-1 and TRBJ2-7): KAGVTQTPRYLIKTRGQQVTLSCSPISGHRSVSWYQQTPGQGLQFLFEYFSETQRNKGNFPGRFSGRQFSNSRSEMNVSTLELGDSALYLCASSLGTRGTYEQYFGPGTRLTVT.

This chain links TRBV15 with TRBJ1-2; D uncertain. Germline V gene lookup returns CDR1 LNHNV and CDR2 YYDKDF (reference sequence). This CDR3 comprises 16 residues. The germline V and J ends were trimmed by 0 bases and 0 bases, with 11 bases remaining between them. The CDR3 bases are TGTGCCACCAGCAGAGATAGGACCCCAACTAACTATGGCTACACCTTC. Translated: CATSRDRTPTNYGYTF.

This chain connects TRBV19 to TRBJ2-7; possibly TRBD2 for D (7 bases). CDR3 length: 19 residues. Germline CDR1 and CDR2: LNHDA and SQIVND (reference sequence). The germline V and J ends were trimmed by 5 bases and 1 base, with 27 bases remaining between them. The CDR3: CASSLAGLRGGATSYEQYF. CDR3 sequence (DNA): TGTGCCAGTAGTCTAGCCGGCTTAAGGGGGGGCGCAACTTCCTACGAGCAGTACTTC.

The rearrangement uses TRBV7-8 and TRBJ1-5; 7 bases agree with TRBD1. Trimming removed 6 bases from V and 7 bases from J; junction bases left unmatched: 6. Looked up from germline, CDR1 is SGHVS and CDR2 is FQNEAQ. This CDR3 is built from 13 residues. The CDR3 here is CASSKGARQPQHF. As DNA, the CDR3 is TGTGCCAGCAGTAAGGGGGCAAGGCAGCCCCAGCATTTT.